Below, 21 T cell receptor beta chains from the same sample are listed, as sequenced in a study of T cell repertoires in cytomegalovirus infection. The antigens for these receptors are not known. TCRdb fed the reads into MiXCR, producing one record per CDR3 protein. Among roughly 280,000 distinct CDR3 sequences listed, approximately 22% were seen once. Sequenced material: cultured PBMCs, taken from culture after CMV antigen stimulation. The origin of the receptors is a human donor in good health (CMV status not recorded). Some clones in this sample may be carry-over from other donors' samples.

This sequence joins TRBV5-6 and TRBJ2-2; 9 positions match TRBD2. The CDR3 totals 16 residues. Looked up from germline, CDR1 is SGHDT and CDR2 is YYEEEE. The V segment lost 4 bases and the J segment 2 bases; nucleotides outside the gene matches: 6. The CDR3 loop is CASSHRLAVNTGELFF. Here the CDR3 DNA reads TGTGCCAGCAGCCACCGACTAGCGGTAAACACCGGGGAGCTGTTTTTT.

This clonotype has a count of ten or more. The rearrangement uses TRBV7-2 and TRBJ2-7, with 8 bases aligning to TRBD2. Germline assignment: CDR1 SGHTA and CDR2 FQGNSA. CDR3 size: 15 residues. V trimming: 4 bases; J trimming: 4 bases; junction bases outside the gene matches: 9. Here the CDR3 reads CASSSSGSLTYEQYF. The CDR3 DNA reads TGTGCCAGCAGCTCGAGCGGGAGTCTTACTTACGAGCAGTACTTC. Drawing the rest from reference TRBV7-2 and TRBJ2-7, the complete variable domain is GAGVSQSPSNKVTEKGKDVELRCDPISGHTALYWYRQSLGQGLEFLIYFQGNSAPDKSGLPSDRFSAERTGGSVSTLTIQRTQQEDSAVYLCASSSSGSLTYEQYFGPGTRLTVT.

This clonotype was counted ten times or more. The chain joins TRBV11-2 to TRBJ2-2; 8 nucleotides line up with TRBD1. The CDR3 extends over 15 amino acids. The V segment lost 5 bases and the J segment 7 bases; nucleotides outside the gene matches: 9. The germline V gene encodes CDR1 SGHAT and CDR2 FQNNGV. CDR3 sequence reads: CASSLRGQGSGELFF. CDR3 DNA sequence: TGTGCCAGCAGCCTAAGAGGACAGGGAAGCGGGGAGCTGTTTTTT. Full variable domain (rest looked up from reference TRBV11-2 and TRBJ2-2): EAGVAQSPRYKIIEKRQSVAFWCNPISGHATLYWYQQILGQGPKLLIQFQNNGVVDDSQLPKDRFSAERLKGVDSTLKIQPAKLEDSAVYLCASSLRGQGSGELFFGEGSRLTVL.

This clonotype came up once. The CDR3 reads CASSHYEGGLAKNIQYF. The CDR3, as DNA: TGCGCCAGCAGTCATTATGAGGGGGGACTAGCCAAAAACATTCAGTACTTC. V gene TRBV23-1 combines with J gene TRBJ2-4, with D perhaps assigned TRBD1 or TRBD2 (6 bases each). TRBV23-1 is given ORF status, its function remaining uncertain. Trimming left V 3 bases short and J 0 bases short, with 15 bases between. The length of the CDR3 is 17 residues.

This clonotype was seen more than once but under ten times. The rearrangement joins TRBV6-5 to TRBJ2-1; D possibly uses TRBD1 or TRBD2 (5 bases each). V lost 5 bases and J 1 base, leaving 12 bases between the germline ends. The CDR3 is made up of 15 amino acids. CDR1 and CDR2 (germline): MNHEY, SVGAGI. The CDR3 nucleotides read TGTGCCAGCAGTACGGGACCGCCTTCCTACAATGAGCAGTTCTTC. Translating gives CASSTGPPSYNEQFF.

In its sample, this clonotype was seen many times. The gene calls are TRBV7-8 and TRBJ1-1; D is perhaps TRBD1 (5 bases). This CDR3 is built from 15 residues. The germline V gene encodes CDR1 SGHVS and CDR2 FQNEAQ. V lost 1 base, J lost 8 bases, and 17 bases lay in between. The CDR3 nucleotides are TGTGCCAGCAGCTTAGGGGCCCGCAGGGATCGAGAAGCTTTCTTT. Encoded protein: CASSLGARRDREAFF.

This clonotype was counted a few times. The rearrangement uses TRBV10-3 and TRBJ2-3; D remains ambiguous. Trimming cost V 0 bases and J 2 bases, with 6 bases left between them. Germline CDR1 and CDR2: ENHRY and SYGVKD. The CDR3 runs to 14 residues. Here the CDR3 DNA reads TGTGCCATCAGTGAGTCAGGTGTCACAGATACGCAGTATTTT. Protein sequence: CAISESGVTDTQYF.

The chain carries TRBV7-2 and TRBJ2-1; D gene ambiguous. This CDR3 is built from 16 residues. V gave up 4 bases and J gave up 0 bases, with 13 bases separating them. Germline assignment: CDR1 SGHTA and CDR2 FQGNSA. The CDR3 nucleotides are TGTGCCAGCAGCTCCCCGGCTACCGGCTCCTACAATGAGCAGTTCTTC. Amino acid sequence: CASSSPATGSYNEQFF. Combining the CDR3 with reference TRBV7-2 and TRBJ2-1 gives the whole variable domain GAGVSQSPSNKVTEKGKDVELRCDPISGHTALYWYRQSLGQGLEFLIYFQGNSAPDKSGLPSDRFSAERTGGSVSTLTIQRTQQEDSAVYLCASSSPATGSYNEQFFGPGTRLTVL.

This clonotype was counted only a few times. V gene TRBV7-9 combines with J gene TRBJ1-2; maybe TRBD1 (5 bases). Per the germline V gene, CDR1 is SEHNR and CDR2 is FQNEAQ (reference sequence). The CDR3 length is 15 residues. V was trimmed by 7 bases and J by 3 bases, leaving 18 bases between them. The CDR3 region has the DNA TGTGCCAGCAACCTGCAGGGCACTTCGGACTATGGCTACACCTTC. This gives the protein CASNLQGTSDYGYTF.

V gene TRBV7-9 combines with J gene TRBJ2-1; D gene ambiguous. V was clipped by 0 bases and J by 7 bases, with 16 bases between them. Germline V lookup: CDR1 SEHNR, CDR2 FQNEAQ (reference sequence). The CDR3 is made up of 16 amino acids. CDR3 DNA sequence: TGTGCCAGCAGCTTAGCCTTAAAACGCGCATGGAATGAGCAGTTCTTC. Encoded protein: CASSLALKRAWNEQFF.

Ten or more counts support this clonotype. The chain uses TRBV7-8 and TRBJ2-5; D might be TRBD1 or TRBD2, each matching 5 bases. The germline gives CDR1 SGHVS, CDR2 FQNEAQ. This CDR3 has 15 residues. The V gene lost 4 bases and the J gene lost 8 bases, with 20 bases spanning the gap. This chain's CDR3 is CASSSIGTLFTTQYF. The CDR3 DNA follows: TGTGCCAGCAGCTCAATTGGGACCCTATTTACAACCCAGTACTTC.

V is TRBV20-1 and J is TRBJ2-3, with D maybe TRBD2 (5 bases). The germline gives CDR1 DFQATT, CDR2 SNEGSKA (reference sequence). The V and J ends lost 3 bases and 4 bases respectively, with 11 bases between them. CDR3 size: 13 residues. The DNA for the CDR3 is TGCAGTGCTAGGTATACTAGGGCAGATACGCAGTATTTT. Amino acid sequence: CSARYTRADTQYF.

This clonotype was picked up many times. The gene calls are TRBV12-3 or TRBV12-4 and TRBJ1-2; possibly TRBD1 for D (5 bases). Trimming stripped 7 bases from V and 4 bases from J, with 13 bases between. CDR3 length equals 13 residues. The CDR3 is CASTRQSVYGYTF. CDR3 DNA sequence: TGTGCCAGCACCAGACAGTCCGTCTATGGCTACACCTTC.

V and J are TRBV6-2 or TRBV6-3 and TRBJ2-5; 7 nucleotides match TRBD1. CDR3 length: 16 amino acids. Germline trimming cut 4 bases from V and 0 bases from J; bases unmatched to any gene: 8. CDR1 and CDR2 from the germline V gene are MNHEY and SVGEGT. In nucleotides, the CDR3 is TGTGCCAGCAGTTCGCCACTGACAGGGTACCAAGAGACCCAGTACTTC. Translated: CASSSPLTGYQETQYF.

The sample holds many counts of this clonotype. The V call is TRBV6-1, the J call TRBJ2-7, with D hard to call. Germline CDR1 and CDR2: MNHNS and SASEGT. CDR3 length equals 16 residues. V was shortened by 5 bases and J by 4 bases, with 21 bases between the two germline ends. This CDR3 reads CASSCIPPSFKYEQYV. The CDR3 DNA reads as TGTGCCAGCAGTTGTATACCACCCTCTTTTAAATACGAGCAGTACGTC.

The V call is TRBV12-3 or TRBV12-4, the J call TRBJ1-2, with 8 bases that match TRBD1. CDR3 length equals 15 residues. V shed 7 bases, J shed 4 bases, and the junction held 11 bases outside the gene matches. CDR3 nucleotides: TGTGCCAGCATTCGGGACAGGAATCTTGGCTATGGCTACACCTTC. As protein: CASIRDRNLGYGYTF.

This clonotype has ten or more counts. This chain uses TRBV7-9 with TRBJ2-3, with 7 bases that match TRBD2. The trim removed 5 bases at V and 2 bases at J, leaving 4 bases unmatched. The CDR3 totals 14 residues. Germline V lookup: CDR1 SEHNR, CDR2 FQNEAQ (reference sequence). The CDR3 loop is CASSPTSPTDTQYF. DNA of the CDR3: TGTGCCAGCAGCCCGACTAGCCCCACAGATACGCAGTATTTT.

This clonotype has a count of ten or more. This chain joins TRBV6-2 or TRBV6-3 and TRBJ1-1, with TRBD1 as a possible D gene (5 bases). CDR1 MNHEY and CDR2 SVGEGT come from the germline V gene. The CDR3 is 12 residues long. V was clipped by 0 bases and J by 10 bases, with 9 bases between them. CDR3 sequence reads: CASSYSRQRAFF. The CDR3, as DNA: TGTGCCAGCAGTTACTCGCGACAGCGAGCTTTCTTT.

This clonotype was seen only a few times. The chain carries TRBV28 and TRBJ2-5; 11 bases fit TRBD2. CDR3 length: 14 amino acids. Trimming at V came to 6 bases and at J to 4 bases, leaving 4 bases not matched to a gene. Germline loops: CDR1 MDHEN, CDR2 SYDVKM. This chain's CDR3 is CASRLAGVGETQYF. The CDR3 DNA reads as TGTGCCAGCAGACTAGCGGGAGTGGGAGAGACCCAGTACTTC. The full variable domain, its missing parts supplied by reference TRBV28 and TRBJ2-5, is DVKVTQSSRYLVKRTGEKVFLECVQDMDHENMFWYRQDPGLGLRLIYFSYDVKMKEKGDIPEGYSVSREKKERFSLILESASTNQTSMYLCASRLAGVGETQYFGPGTRLLVL.

This clonotype has just a few counts. This chain joins TRBV24-1 and TRBJ2-7, with unresolved D. The germline gives CDR1 KGHDR, CDR2 SFDVKD. The CDR3 runs 11 residues. Trimming left V 9 bases short and J 2 bases short, with 7 bases between. CDR3 sequence (DNA): TGTGCCACCCGTCCCCCCTACGAGCAGTACGTC. Amino acids: CATRPPYEQYV.

The rearrangement joins TRBV7-9 to TRBJ2-5; D gene ambiguous. The V end was cut by 5 bases, the J end by 3 bases, with 16 bases between. There are 15 residues in the CDR3. Germline loops: CDR1 SEHNR, CDR2 FQNEAQ (reference sequence). CDR3 amino acids: CASSRTRFVEETQYF. The CDR3 DNA sequence: TGTGCCAGCAGCAGGACCAGGTTCGTTGAAGAGACCCAGTACTTC. Full variable domain (outside the CDR3, taken from reference TRBV7-9 and TRBJ2-5): DTGVSQNPRHKITKRGQNVTFRCDPISEHNRLYWYRQTLGQGPEFLTYFQNEAQLEKSRLLSDRFSAERPKGSFSTLEIQRTEQGDSAMYLCASSRTRFVEETQYFGPGTRLLVL.